Described below is a single T cell receptor beta chain sequence and its context. The sample comes from a study of blood T cell repertoires in COVID-19. Whole-study context: Samples taken during acute and convalescent COVID-19 were collected in the United States, Italy and Spain. The analysed material was cDNA or gDNA that came from T cells, B-cell-depleted T cells, or PBMCs.

Authors' data handling: Reference gene primer amplification gave estimated nucleated cell counts. The method was immunoSEQ multiplex PCR; TCRdb's version includes in-frame clones alone and lacks a portion of them. D and trimming come from the DNA, and the V and J calls and clone size come from that table. The table has roughly 120,000 clones, 90% seen once. This CDR3 comprises 16 residues. The V gene is TRBV21-1, the J gene TRBJ1-1; TRBD1, the table's D call, lacks a check against the DNA. TRBV21-1 is a known pseudogene. The TCR was taken from a human donor with active COVID-19. The donor label of this sample is uncertain. Sequencing was done on a sample of peripheral blood. The DNA of the CDR3 is TGTGCCAGCAGCAAAACGAAGGGACAACTATACACTGAAGCTTTCTTT. It encodes CASSKTKGQLYTEAFF.